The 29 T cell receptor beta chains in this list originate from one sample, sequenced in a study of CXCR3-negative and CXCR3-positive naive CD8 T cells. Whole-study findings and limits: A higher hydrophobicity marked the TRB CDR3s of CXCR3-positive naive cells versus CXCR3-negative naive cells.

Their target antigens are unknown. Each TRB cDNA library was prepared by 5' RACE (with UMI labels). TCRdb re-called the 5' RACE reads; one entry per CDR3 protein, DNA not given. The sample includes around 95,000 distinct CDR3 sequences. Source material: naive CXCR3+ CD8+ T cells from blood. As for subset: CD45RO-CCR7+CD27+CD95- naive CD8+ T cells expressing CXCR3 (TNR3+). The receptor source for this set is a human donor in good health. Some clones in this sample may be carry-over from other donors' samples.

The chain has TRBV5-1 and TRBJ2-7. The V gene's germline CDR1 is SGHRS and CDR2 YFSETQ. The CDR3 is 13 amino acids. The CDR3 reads CASSWDTSYEQYF.

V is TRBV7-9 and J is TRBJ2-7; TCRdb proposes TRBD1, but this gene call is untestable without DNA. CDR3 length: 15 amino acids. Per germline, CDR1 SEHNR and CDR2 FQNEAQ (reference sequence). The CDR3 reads CASSPPGRVRDEQYF.

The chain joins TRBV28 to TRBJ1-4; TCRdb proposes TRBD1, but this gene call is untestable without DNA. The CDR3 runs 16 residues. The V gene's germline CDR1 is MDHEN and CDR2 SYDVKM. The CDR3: CASSPVEGQGVEKLFF.

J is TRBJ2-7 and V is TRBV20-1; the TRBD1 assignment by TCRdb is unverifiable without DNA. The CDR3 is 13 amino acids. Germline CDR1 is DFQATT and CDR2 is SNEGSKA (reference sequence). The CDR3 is CSARGDRAYEQYF.

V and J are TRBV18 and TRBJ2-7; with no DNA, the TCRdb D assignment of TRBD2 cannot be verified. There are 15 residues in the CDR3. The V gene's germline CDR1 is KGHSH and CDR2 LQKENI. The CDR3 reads CASSPSSGLFYEQYF.

The CDR3 protein is CASSLADPTDTQDF. V gene TRBV5-1 combines with J gene TRBJ2-3. In germline, CDR1 is SGHRS, CDR2 YFSETQ. This CDR3 region has 14 residues.

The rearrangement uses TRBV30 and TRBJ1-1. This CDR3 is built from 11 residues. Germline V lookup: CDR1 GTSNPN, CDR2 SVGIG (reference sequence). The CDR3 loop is CAWSRPGVAFF. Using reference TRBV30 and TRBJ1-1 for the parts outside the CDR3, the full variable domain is SQTIHQWPATLVQPVGSPLSLECTVEGTSNPNLYWYRQAAGRGLQLLFYSVGIGQISSEVPQNLSASRPQDRQFILSSKKLLLSDSGFYLCAWSRPGVAFFGQGTRLTVV.

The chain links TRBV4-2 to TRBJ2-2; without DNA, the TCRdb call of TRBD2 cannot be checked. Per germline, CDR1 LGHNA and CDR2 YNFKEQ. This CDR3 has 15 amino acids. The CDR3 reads CASSPPAGSTGELFF.

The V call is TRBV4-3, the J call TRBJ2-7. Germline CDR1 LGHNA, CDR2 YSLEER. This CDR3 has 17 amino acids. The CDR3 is CASSQDRIITSSYEQYF.

The CDR3 loop is CASIDNIQYCNEQFF. V is TRBV5-5 and J is TRBJ2-1. The CDR3 covers 15 residues. Germline V CDR1 and CDR2: SGHKS, YYEKEE (reference sequence).

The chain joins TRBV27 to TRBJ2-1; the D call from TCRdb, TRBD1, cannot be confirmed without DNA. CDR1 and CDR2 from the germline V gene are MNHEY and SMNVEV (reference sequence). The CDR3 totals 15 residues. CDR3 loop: CASTSVRDSRNEQFF.

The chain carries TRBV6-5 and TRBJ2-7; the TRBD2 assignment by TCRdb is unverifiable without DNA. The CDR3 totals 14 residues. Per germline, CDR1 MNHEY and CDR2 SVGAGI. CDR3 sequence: CASSYARGGYEQYF.

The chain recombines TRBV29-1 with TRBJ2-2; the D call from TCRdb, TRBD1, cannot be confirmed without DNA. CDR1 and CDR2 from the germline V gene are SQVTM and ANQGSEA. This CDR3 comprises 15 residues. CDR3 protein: CSVEDRERNTGELFF.

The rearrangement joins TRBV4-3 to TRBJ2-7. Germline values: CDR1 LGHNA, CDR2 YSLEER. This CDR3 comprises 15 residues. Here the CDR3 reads CASSQEVVGTYEQYF.

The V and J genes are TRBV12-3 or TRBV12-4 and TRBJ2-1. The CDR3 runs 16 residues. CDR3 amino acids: CASSELSPSSYNEQFF.

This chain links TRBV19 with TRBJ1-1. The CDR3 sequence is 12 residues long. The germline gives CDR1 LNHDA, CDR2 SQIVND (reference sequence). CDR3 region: CASRNGLTEAFF.

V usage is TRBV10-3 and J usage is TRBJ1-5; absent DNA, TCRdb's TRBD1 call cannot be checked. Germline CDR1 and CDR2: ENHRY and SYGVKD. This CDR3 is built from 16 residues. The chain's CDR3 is CAISESQGLSNQPQHF.

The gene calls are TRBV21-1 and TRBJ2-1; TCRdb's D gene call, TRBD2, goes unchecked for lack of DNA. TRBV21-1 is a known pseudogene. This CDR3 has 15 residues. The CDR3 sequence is CASSPRARGGNEQFF.

CDR3 sequence: CASSPRGTYEQYF. This chain uses TRBV6-2 or TRBV6-3 with TRBJ2-7. The germline V gene has CDR1 MNHEY and CDR2 SVGEGT. The CDR3 has 13 amino acids.

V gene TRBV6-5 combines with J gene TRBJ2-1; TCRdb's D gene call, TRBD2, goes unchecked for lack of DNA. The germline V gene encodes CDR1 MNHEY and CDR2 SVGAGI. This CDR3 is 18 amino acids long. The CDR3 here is CASSRLSSSGRAYNEQFF.

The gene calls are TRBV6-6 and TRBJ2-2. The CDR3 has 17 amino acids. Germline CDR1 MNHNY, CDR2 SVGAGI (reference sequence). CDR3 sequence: CASSYSRTMTNTGELFF.

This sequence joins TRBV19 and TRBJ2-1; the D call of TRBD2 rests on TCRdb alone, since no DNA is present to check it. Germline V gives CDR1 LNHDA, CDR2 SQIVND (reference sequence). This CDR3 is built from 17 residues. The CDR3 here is CASSIGRGAGLYNEQFF.

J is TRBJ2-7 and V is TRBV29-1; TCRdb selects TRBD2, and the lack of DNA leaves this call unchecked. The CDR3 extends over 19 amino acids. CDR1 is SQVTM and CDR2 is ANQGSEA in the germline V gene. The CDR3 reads CSVEALAKRGALSSYEQYF.

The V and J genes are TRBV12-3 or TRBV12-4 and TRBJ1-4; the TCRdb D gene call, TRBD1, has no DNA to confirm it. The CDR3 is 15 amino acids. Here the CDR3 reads CASSIWTATNEKLFF.

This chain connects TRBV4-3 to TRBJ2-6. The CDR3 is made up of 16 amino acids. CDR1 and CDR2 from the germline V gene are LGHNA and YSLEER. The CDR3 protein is CASSQEEGSGANVLTF.

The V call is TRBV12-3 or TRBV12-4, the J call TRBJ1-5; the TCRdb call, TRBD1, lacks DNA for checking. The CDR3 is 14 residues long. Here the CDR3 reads CASSLTGLNQPQHF.

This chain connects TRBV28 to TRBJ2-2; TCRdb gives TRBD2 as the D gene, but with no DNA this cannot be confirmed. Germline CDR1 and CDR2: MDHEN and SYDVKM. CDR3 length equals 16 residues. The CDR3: CASSVLESGDRGELFF.

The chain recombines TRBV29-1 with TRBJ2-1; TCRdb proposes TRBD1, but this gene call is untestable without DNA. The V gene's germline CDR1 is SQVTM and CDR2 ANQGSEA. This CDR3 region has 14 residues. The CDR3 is CSVDLVSGTETQYF.

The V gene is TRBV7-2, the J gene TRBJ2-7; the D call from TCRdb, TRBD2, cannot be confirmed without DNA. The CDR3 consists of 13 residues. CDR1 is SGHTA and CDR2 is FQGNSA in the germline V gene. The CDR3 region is CASSHAGFYEQYF.